A selection of T cell receptor beta chains follows, all from one sample in a study of cytomegalovirus exposure and HLA in healthy donors. Some clones are missing from TCRdb's copy, which holds only in-frame ones; the method was immunoSEQ multiplex PCR. This table has about 180,000 clones, 85% appearing once. The specimen was PBMCs. The receptors derive from a young man in good health and CMV-seropositive. The CDR3 runs from the conserved cysteine through the conserved F or W. A D gene is named only where the DNA matches it firmly. Clone size appears in some rows only: once, few, many, or a class for an expanded clone.

j_gene,abundance,v_gene,d_gene,CDR3aa,CDR3nt
TRBJ2-2,.,TRBV13,.,CASSLVFGRLEANTGELFF,TGTGCCAGCAGCTTAGTATTCGGACGACTAGAAGCGAACACCGGGGAGCTGTTTTTT
TRBJ1-2,few,TRBV15,TRBD1,CATSWGQGAGGYTF,TGTGCCACCAGCTGGGGACAGGGCGCGGGTGGCTACACCTTC
TRBJ2-7,.,TRBV28,.,CASCPIQGGFYEQYF,TGTGCCAGCTGCCCCATTCAGGGGGGTTTCTACGAGCAGTACTTC
TRBJ1-2,.,TRBV2,.,CASSVRQAYYGYTF,TGTGCCAGCAGTGTAAGGCAGGCCTACTATGGCTACACCTTC
TRBJ1-1,.,TRBV10-3,TRBD1,CAITRTGGVNTEAFF,TGTGCCATCACTCGGACAGGGGGGGTGAACACTGAAGCTTTCTTT
TRBJ1-5,.,TRBV28,.,CASSSDQPQHF,TGTGCCAGCAGTTCCGATCAGCCCCAGCATTTT
TRBJ2-7,.,TRBV7-9,.,CASSLPGPYEQYF,TGTGCCAGCAGCCTCCCAGGGCCCTACGAGCAGTACTTC
TRBJ1-6,.,TRBV19,.,CATERTGTNSPLHF,TGTGCGACAGAAAGGACGGGTACTAATTCACCCCTCCACTTT
TRBJ1-1,.,TRBV19,TRBD1,CASSVPGQGQAFF,TGTGCCAGTAGTGTTCCTGGACAGGGGCAGGCTTTCTTT
TRBJ1-5,.,TRBV10-1,.,CASSESVNQPQHF,TGCGCCAGCAGTGAGTCCGTGAATCAGCCCCAGCATTTT
TRBJ2-7,.,TRBV5-1,.,CASSLGDRTYEQYF,TGCGCCAGCAGCTTGGGCGACAGGACCTACGAGCAGTACTTC
TRBJ2-2,.,TRBV7-3,.,CASSSRNTGELFF,TGTGCCAGCAGCTCCCGGAACACCGGGGAGCTGTTTTTT
TRBJ2-3,.,TRBV28,TRBD2,CASSSRGGTDTQYF,TGTGCCAGCAGTTCCCGGGGGGGCACAGATACGCAGTATTTT
TRBJ1-1,.,TRBV7-9,.,CASSSSGRTEAFF,TGTGCCAGCAGCTCCTCTGGGAGGACTGAAGCTTTCTTT
TRBJ1-1,.,TRBV6-5,TRBD1,CASSQGGDTEAFF,TGTGCCAGCAGTCAGGGGGGCGACACTGAAGCTTTCTTT
TRBJ1-1,.,TRBV5-6,.,CASSSPYGVNTEAFF,TGTGCCAGCAGCTCCCCGTACGGGGTGAACACTGAAGCTTTCTTT
TRBJ2-7,.,TRBV6-5,TRBD2,CASSHSFGASGEQYF,TGTGCCAGCAGTCATTCATTCGGAGCTAGCGGCGAGCAGTACTTC
TRBJ1-1,once,TRBV10-3,.,CAISAGGADTEAFF,TGTGCCATCAGTGCGGGGGGCGCGGACACTGAAGCTTTCTTT
TRBJ2-3,.,TRBV6-6,.,CASSYSIQNTDTQYF,TGTGCCAGCAGTTACTCGATCCAGAACACAGATACGCAGTATTTT
TRBJ2-7,.,TRBV6-1,.,CASSDRVLAYEQYF,TGTGCCAGCAGTGACAGGGTATTGGCCTACGAGCAGTACTTC
TRBJ2-3,.,TRBV6-5,.,CASRGAGTDTQYF,TGTGCCAGCAGGGGGGCGGGCACAGATACGCAGTATTTT
TRBJ2-1,.,TRBV11-3,TRBD2,CASSPASGAYNEQFF,TGTGCCAGCAGCCCGGCTAGCGGGGCCTACAATGAGCAGTTCTTC
TRBJ2-7,.,TRBV7-8,.,CASSLWTDYEQYF,TGTGCCAGCAGCCTATGGACAGACTACGAGCAGTACTTC
TRBJ2-5,.,TRBV6-5,.,CASSYRQGLGETQYF,TGTGCCAGCAGTTACAGGCAGGGCCTGGGGGAGACCCAGTACTTC
TRBJ2-2,.,TRBV2,TRBD2,CASRGTSGRGELFF,TGTGCCAGCAGGGGGACTAGCGGGAGAGGGGAGCTGTTTTTT